Following are 23 T cell receptor beta chains from one sample sequenced in a study of blood T cell repertoires in COVID-19. Repertoires were generated with immunoSEQ multiplex PCR, while TCRdb's copy carries only in-frame clones and drops some. The data show around 61,000 clones, with approximately 90% seen just once and around 3.5% held by the top ten. Material for sequencing was peripheral blood. Source of these receptors: a man in his forties or fifties with active COVID-19.

The chain has TRBV7-9 and TRBJ1-6, with a weak D call TRBD1 (6 bases). V dropped 1 base and J dropped 5 bases, with 9 bases sitting between them. The length of the CDR3 is 15 residues. The germline CDR1 and CDR2 sequences are SEHNR and FQNEAQ (reference sequence). The CDR3 sequence: CASSLDRVDNSPLHF. CDR3 DNA: TGTGCCAGCAGCTTAGACAGGGTGGATAATTCACCCCTCCACTTT. The variable domain in full, with the rest retrieved from reference TRBV7-9 and TRBJ1-6, is DTGVSQNPRHKITKRGQNVTFRCDPISEHNRLYWYRQTLGQGPEFLTYFQNEAQLEKSRLLSDRFSAERPKGSFSTLEIQRTEQGDSAMYLCASSLDRVDNSPLHFGNGTRLTVT.

The rearrangement uses TRBV18 and TRBJ2-7, with D maybe TRBD1 (7 bases). Germline CDR1 KGHSH, CDR2 LQKENI. The CDR3 runs to 14 residues. V was cut by 3 bases and J by 5 bases, with 14 bases left in between. As DNA, the CDR3 is TGTGCCAGCTCACCCGCGGGACAGTCAAACGAGCAGTACTTC. It codes for CASSPAGQSNEQYF.

This chain joins TRBV15 and TRBJ2-1, with 8 nucleotides matching TRBD2. The germline CDR1 and CDR2 sequences are LNHNV and YYDKDF (reference sequence). Trimming took 5 bases from V and 0 from J; bases not matched to a gene: 9. This CDR3 is built from 17 residues. CDR3 sequence (DNA): TGTGCCACCAGCCCCCATACCGGGACTAGCTCCTACAATGAGCAGTTCTTC. This translates into CATSPHTGTSSYNEQFF.

The CDR3 reads CASSRPGQMNYGYTF. The CDR3 nucleotides are TGTGCCAGCAGCCGTCCGGGACAGATGAACTATGGCTACACCTTC. The chain uses TRBV11-2 and TRBJ1-2; TRBD1 agrees at 7 bases. With V trimmed by 5 bases and J by 2 bases, 8 bases remained unmatched. CDR1 is SGHAT, CDR2 FQNNGV, per germline. This CDR3 is 15 amino acids long.

The chain carries TRBV7-3 and TRBJ2-1; 7 nucleotides agree with TRBD2. From germline, CDR1 is SGHTA and CDR2 FQGTGA. The CDR3 consists of 14 residues. V lost 10 bases to trimming and J lost 5 bases; unmatched junction nucleotides: 11. The CDR3 reads CATKRASGDNEQFF. Written as DNA, the CDR3 is TGTGCCACCAAACGGGCTAGCGGCGACAATGAGCAGTTCTTC.

This chain uses TRBV15 with TRBJ2-2; D unresolved. Deletions cut 2 bases from V and 1 base from J, with 11 bases between. CDR3 size: 16 residues. Germline V lookup: CDR1 LNHNV, CDR2 YYDKDF (reference sequence). This chain's CDR3 is CATSRSHVGNTGELFF. Here the CDR3 DNA reads TGTGCCACCAGCAGATCCCACGTCGGGAACACCGGGGAGCTGTTTTTT. Using reference TRBV15 and TRBJ2-2 for the parts outside the CDR3, the full variable domain is DAMVIQNPRYQVTQFGKPVTLSCSQTLNHNVMYWYQQKSSQAPKLLFHYYDKDFNNEADTPDNFQSRRPNTSFCFLDIRSPGLGDTAMYLCATSRSHVGNTGELFFGEGSRLTVL.

The chain joins TRBV3-1 (or the pseudogene TRBV3-2) to TRBJ2-1; the match to TRBD2 covers 7 bases. The J segment lost 13 bases and the V segment lost 0 bases, leaving 15 bases of the junction unmatched. The germline V gene encodes CDR1 LGHDT and CDR2 YNNKEL (reference sequence). The CDR3 is 16 amino acids. The CDR3 loop reads CASSQDVPGLGGSQFF. The CDR3, as DNA: TGTGCCAGCAGCCAAGATGTTCCCGGTCTGGGGGGGAGTCAGTTCTTC.

As DNA, the CDR3 is TGTGCCAGCAGAGGGACAGGGTCTGCTTTCTTT. Encoded protein: CASRGTGSAFF. This chain uses TRBV7-9 with TRBJ1-1; TRBD1 aligns across 9 bases. Germline lookup yields CDR1 SEHNR and CDR2 FQNEAQ (reference sequence). The ends lost 6 bases at V and 11 bases at J; junction bases unmatched: 4. CDR3 length: 11 amino acids.

The chain joins TRBV4-3 to TRBJ1-2; D unresolved. In germline, CDR1 is LGHNA, CDR2 YSLEER. The CDR3 sequence is 15 residues long. With 0 bases removed from V and 3 bases from J, the gap between germline ends came to 11 bases. The CDR3 reads CASSQEDARDYGYTF. The CDR3 DNA reads as TGCGCCAGCAGCCAAGAAGACGCCCGGGACTATGGCTACACCTTC.

This clone was observed a single time. The chain combines TRBV4-3 with TRBJ2-7, with D maybe TRBD2 (6 bases). Germline V gene sequence: CDR1 LGHNA, CDR2 YSLEER. The length of the CDR3 is 15 residues. V dropped 2 bases and J dropped 4 bases, with 15 bases sitting between them. The CDR3 DNA reads TGCGCCAGCAGCCAAAGCCGGGAGAAGCGGTACGAGCAGTACTTC. Amino acid sequence: CASSQSREKRYEQYF.

CDR3 DNA: TGTGCCAGCAGTGAGGTTACAGGGGGCAACTATGGCTACACCTTC. It yields the protein CASSEVTGGNYGYTF. V gene TRBV6-1 combines with J gene TRBJ1-2; 9 positions agree with TRBD1. V gave up 3 bases and J gave up 2 bases; unmatched junction bases: 4. Germline assignment: CDR1 MNHNS and CDR2 SASEGT. This CDR3 has 15 amino acids.

J is TRBJ1-5 and V is TRBV28, with 10 positions matching TRBD1. Germline V CDR1 and CDR2: MDHEN, SYDVKM. With 2 bases clipped from V and 5 bases from J, the junction kept 6 bases outside the gene matches. The CDR3 has 16 amino acids. This CDR3 reads CASSLRSGTGDQPQHF. CDR3 nucleotides: TGTGCCAGCAGTTTACGATCCGGGACAGGGGATCAGCCCCAGCATTTT.

This clone was seen just once. The chain recombines TRBV6-5 with TRBJ1-5; tentatively, D is TRBD1 (6 bases). Germline values: CDR1 MNHEY, CDR2 SVGAGI. Trimming stripped 5 bases from V and 1 base from J, with 12 bases between. CDR3 length: 15 residues. The CDR3 sequence: CASSPDRTSNQPQHF. Written as DNA, the CDR3 is TGTGCCAGCAGTCCAGACAGGACCAGCAATCAGCCCCAGCATTTT.

The V and J genes are TRBV18 and TRBJ2-1, with 8 bases aligning to TRBD2. Germline trimming cut 3 bases from V and 5 bases from J; bases unmatched to any gene: 3. The germline CDR1 and CDR2 sequences are KGHSH and LQKENI. The CDR3 has 14 residues. The CDR3 sequence is CASSPPLADNEQFF. The CDR3 DNA reads TGTGCCAGCTCACCGCCACTAGCGGACAATGAGCAGTTCTTC.

A single count supports this clone. This chain uses TRBV6-5 with TRBJ1-6, with D perhaps TRBD1 (6 bases). Between the trimmed V and J ends, which lost 2 bases and 8 bases, there was a span of 16 bases. Germline V lookup: CDR1 MNHEY, CDR2 SVGAGI. The CDR3 covers 16 residues. CDR3 nucleotide sequence: TGTGCCAGCAGTTACCAGGACAGTGGGGCCCATTCACCCCTCCACTTT. Translating gives CASSYQDSGAHSPLHF.

The chain joins TRBV7-2 to TRBJ1-4, with a tentative D call TRBD1 (5 bases). The germline CDR1 and CDR2 sequences are SGHTA and FQGNSA. The CDR3 loop spans 15 amino acids. With 4 bases removed from V and 4 bases from J, the gap between germline ends came to 13 bases. The CDR3 spells CASSYDGADNEKLFF. In nucleotides, the CDR3 is TGTGCCAGCAGCTACGATGGGGCAGATAATGAAAAACTGTTTTTT.

The sample holds a few counts of this clone. V gene TRBV7-9 combines with J gene TRBJ1-3; 10 positions match TRBD1. The V gene end was trimmed by 5 bases and the J gene end by 0 bases; junction bases not matched to a gene: 10. CDR3 length: 18 residues. The germline gives CDR1 SEHNR, CDR2 FQNEAQ (reference sequence). For the CDR3, the DNA is TGTGCCAGCAGCACCTCCGGGACAGGGGCCAGCTCTGGAAACACCATATATTTT. It encodes CASSTSGTGASSGNTIYF.

This clone was counted once. V usage is TRBV18 and J usage is TRBJ1-5, with 10 nucleotides matching TRBD1. The CDR3 totals 16 residues. The J segment lost 6 bases and the V segment lost 6 bases, leaving 11 bases of the junction unmatched. The germline V gene has CDR1 KGHSH and CDR2 LQKENI. DNA for the CDR3: TGTGCCAGCTCGGACAGGGGGAAGGGGTTGGTTCAGCCCCAGCATTTT. Residues: CASSDRGKGLVQPQHF.

This clone was counted only a few times. The rearrangement uses TRBV6-5 and TRBJ2-7; 7 nucleotides agree with TRBD2. The CDR3 consists of 15 residues. Germline V gene sequence: CDR1 MNHEY, CDR2 SVGAGI. The trim removed 6 bases at V and 6 bases at J, leaving 14 bases unmatched. CDR3 amino acids: CASSRRGAGVVEQYF. As DNA, the CDR3 is TGTGCCAGCAGCCGAAGAGGTGCGGGAGTGGTCGAGCAGTACTTC.

The chain is built from TRBV5-4 and TRBJ2-3; no clear D gene. The V gene's germline CDR1 is SGHNT and CDR2 YYREEE (reference sequence). Trimming pared 0 bases from V and 1 base from J, leaving 12 bases between. The length of the CDR3 is 16 residues. The CDR3: CASSLGAISGTDTQYF. The CDR3 DNA reads as TGTGCCAGCAGCTTGGGGGCTATTTCGGGCACAGATACGCAGTATTTT.

The genes are TRBV7-6 and TRBJ2-1, with TRBD2 matching over 7 bases. This CDR3 region has 13 residues. The germline gives CDR1 SGHVS, CDR2 FNYEAQ. V was pared by 7 bases and J by 7 bases, with 7 bases of the junction left unmatched. The CDR3 is CASMSGTKNEQFF. The CDR3 nucleotides are TGTGCCAGCATGAGCGGGACTAAGAATGAGCAGTTCTTC.

This sequence joins TRBV21-1 and TRBJ2-7; the table gives TRBD2 as D, unverified against the DNA. TRBV21-1 is a pseudogene locus. This CDR3 is built from 13 residues. The chain's CDR3 is CASSRRPAAEQYF. CDR3 in DNA: TGTGCCAGCAGCAGACGGCCAGCGGCCGAGCAGTACTTC.

V usage is TRBV5-1 and J usage is TRBJ1-3, with TRBD1 matching over 9 bases. Per the germline V gene, CDR1 is SGHRS and CDR2 is YFSETQ. The V gene end was trimmed by 4 bases and the J gene end by 8 bases; junction bases not matched to a gene: 7. This CDR3 is 14 amino acids long. CDR3 DNA sequence: TGCGCCAGCAGCCCGGGACAGGGCGGAGACACCATATATTTT. Amino acids: CASSPGQGGDTIYF.